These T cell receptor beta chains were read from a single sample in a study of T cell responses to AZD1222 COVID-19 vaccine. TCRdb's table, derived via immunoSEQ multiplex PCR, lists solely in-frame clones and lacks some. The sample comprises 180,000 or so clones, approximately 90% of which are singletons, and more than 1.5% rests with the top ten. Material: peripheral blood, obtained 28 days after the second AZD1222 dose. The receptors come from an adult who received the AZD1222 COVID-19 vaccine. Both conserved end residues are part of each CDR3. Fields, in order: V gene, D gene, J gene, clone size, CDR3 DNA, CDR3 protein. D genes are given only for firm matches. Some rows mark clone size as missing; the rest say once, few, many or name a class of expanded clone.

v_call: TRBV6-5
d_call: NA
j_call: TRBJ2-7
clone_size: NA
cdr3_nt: TGTGCCAGCAGTCCTCGGAGGGGGAACCACGAGCAGTACTTC
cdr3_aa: CASSPRRGNHEQYF

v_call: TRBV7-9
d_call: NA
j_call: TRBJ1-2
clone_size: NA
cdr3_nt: TGTGCCAGCAGCGGGTTGGGAGGCACTTTTGGCTACACCTTC
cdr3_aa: CASSGLGGTFGYTF

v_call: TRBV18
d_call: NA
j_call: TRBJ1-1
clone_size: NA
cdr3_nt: TGTGCCAGCTCACCAGTAGGACCCAGGAACACTGAAGCTTTCTTT
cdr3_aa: CASSPVGPRNTEAFF

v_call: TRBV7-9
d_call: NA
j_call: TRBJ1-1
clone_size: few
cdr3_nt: TGTGCCAGCAGCCCGTACTTCCTCGGCGGGAGAATGAAGAACACTGAAGCTTTCTTT
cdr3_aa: CASSPYFLGGRMKNTEAFF

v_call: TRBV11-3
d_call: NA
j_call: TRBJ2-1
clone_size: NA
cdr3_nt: TGTGCCAGCAGCCGGATCGGGGGCCCATACAATGAGCAGTTCTTC
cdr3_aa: CASSRIGGPYNEQFF

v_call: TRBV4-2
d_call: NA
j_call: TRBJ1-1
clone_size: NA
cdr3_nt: TGTGCCAGCAGCCAAGATGGGGGGAGCCCTGAAGCTTTCTTT
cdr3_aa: CASSQDGGSPEAFF

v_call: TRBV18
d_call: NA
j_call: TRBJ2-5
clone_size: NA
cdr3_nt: TGTGCCAGCTCACCGTACCAAGAGACCCAGTACTTC
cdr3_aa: CASSPYQETQYF

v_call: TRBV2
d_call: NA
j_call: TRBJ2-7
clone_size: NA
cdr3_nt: TGTGCCAGCGCCGGGGGTTTGCTAGCCCTAACAAAGGACGAGCAGTACTTC
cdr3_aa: CASAGGLLALTKDEQYF

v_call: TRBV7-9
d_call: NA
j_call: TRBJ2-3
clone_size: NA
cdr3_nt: TGTGCCAGCAGCTATGGAGATACGCAGTATTTT
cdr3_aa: CASSYGDTQYF

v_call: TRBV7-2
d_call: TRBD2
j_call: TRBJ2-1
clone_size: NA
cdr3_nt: TGTGCCAGCAGCTTTAGCGGGGGCTCCTACAATGAGCAGTTCTTC
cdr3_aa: CASSFSGGSYNEQFF

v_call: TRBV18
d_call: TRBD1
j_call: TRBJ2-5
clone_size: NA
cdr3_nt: TGTGCCAGCTCACTCGGGACAGGAATACAAGAGACCCAGTACTTC
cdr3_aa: CASSLGTGIQETQYF

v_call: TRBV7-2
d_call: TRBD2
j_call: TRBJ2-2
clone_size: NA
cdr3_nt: TGTGCCAGCAGCTTAGCGGTGCGGGGGTCCGGGGAGCTGTTTTTT
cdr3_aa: CASSLAVRGSGELFF

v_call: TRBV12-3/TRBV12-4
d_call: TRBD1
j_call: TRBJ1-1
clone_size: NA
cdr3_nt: TGTGCCAGCAGCCGCAGGGGGAGCACTGAAGCTTTCTTT
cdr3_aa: CASSRRGSTEAFF

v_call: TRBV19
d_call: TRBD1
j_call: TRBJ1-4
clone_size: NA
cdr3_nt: TGTGCCAGTAGTACGGGACAGGTGATTAATGAAAAACTGTTTTTT
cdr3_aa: CASSTGQVINEKLFF

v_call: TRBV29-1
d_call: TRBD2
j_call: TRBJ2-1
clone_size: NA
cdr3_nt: TGCAGCGTTGAAAAACTAGCGACCTACAATGAGCAGTTCTTC
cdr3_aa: CSVEKLATYNEQFF

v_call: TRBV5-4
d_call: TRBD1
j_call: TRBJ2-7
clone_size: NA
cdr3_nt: TGTGCCAGCAGCCTCGACAGGGCCCACGAGCAGTACTTC
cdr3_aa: CASSLDRAHEQYF

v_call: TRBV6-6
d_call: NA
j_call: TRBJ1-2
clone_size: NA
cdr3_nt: TGTGCCAGCAGTTACGGGGCAGGGCGGAACTATGGCTACACCTTC
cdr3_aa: CASSYGAGRNYGYTF

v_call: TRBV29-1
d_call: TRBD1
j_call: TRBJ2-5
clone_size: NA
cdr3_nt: TGCAGCGTTGGGGCAGGGGGCAGGGAGACCCAGTACTTC
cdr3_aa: CSVGAGGRETQYF

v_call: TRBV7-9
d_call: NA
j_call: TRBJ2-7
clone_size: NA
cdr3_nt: TGTGCCAGCAGCTTAGCGGAAACCCGGTCATGGTACGAGCAGTACTTC
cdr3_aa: CASSLAETRSWYEQYF

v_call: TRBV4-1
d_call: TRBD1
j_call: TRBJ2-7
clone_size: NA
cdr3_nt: TGCGCCAGCAGCCAAACCGGGACAGGGAATCGCGAGCAGTACTTC
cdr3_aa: CASSQTGTGNREQYF

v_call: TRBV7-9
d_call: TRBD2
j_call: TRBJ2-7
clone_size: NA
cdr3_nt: TGTGCCAGCAGCTTAGCGGCGGGGGGCGTCACTCCCTACGAGCAGTACTTC
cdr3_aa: CASSLAAGGVTPYEQYF

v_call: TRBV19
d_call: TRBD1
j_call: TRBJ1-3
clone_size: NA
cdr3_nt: TGTGCCAGTAGTTTCGACGACAGGGCGGTGAACACCATATATTTT
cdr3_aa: CASSFDDRAVNTIYF

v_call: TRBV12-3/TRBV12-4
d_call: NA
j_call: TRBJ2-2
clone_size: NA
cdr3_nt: TGTGCCAGCAGACCCACGCGGTCCGGGGAGCTGTTTTTT
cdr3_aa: CASRPTRSGELFF

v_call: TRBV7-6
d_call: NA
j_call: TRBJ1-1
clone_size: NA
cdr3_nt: TGTGCCAGCAGCTTAGGGGCGATACCGAACACTGAAGCTTTCTTT
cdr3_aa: CASSLGAIPNTEAFF

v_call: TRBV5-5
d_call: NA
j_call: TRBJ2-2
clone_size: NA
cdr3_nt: TGTGCCAGCAGCTATATAGGAGAAGTCGGGGAGCTGTTTTTT
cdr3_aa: CASSYIGEVGELFF

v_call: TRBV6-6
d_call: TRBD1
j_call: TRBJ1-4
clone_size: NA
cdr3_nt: TGTGCCAGCAGTTACCGGACAGGGAGGGGTAATGAAAAACTGTTTTTT
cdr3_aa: CASSYRTGRGNEKLFF

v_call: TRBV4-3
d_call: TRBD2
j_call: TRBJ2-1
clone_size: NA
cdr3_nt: TGCGCCAGCAGCCAAGTTCTAGCGGGGTACGATGAGCAGTTCTTC
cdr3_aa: CASSQVLAGYDEQFF

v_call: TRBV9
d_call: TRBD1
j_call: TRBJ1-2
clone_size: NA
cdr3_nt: TGTGCCAGCAGCGTAGTTGACAGGGCGGTAGGTGGCTACACCTTC
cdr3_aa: CASSVVDRAVGGYTF

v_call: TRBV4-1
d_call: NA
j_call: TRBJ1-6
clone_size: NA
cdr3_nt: TGCGCCAGCAGCCTCGGGGTATCTGCCGGGACCGAGCTCCACTTT
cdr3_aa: CASSLGVSAGTELHF

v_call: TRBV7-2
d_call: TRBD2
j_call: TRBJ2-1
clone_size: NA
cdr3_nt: TGTGCCAGCAGTCTTATGGGACTAGCTAACAATGAGCAGTTCTTC
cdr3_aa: CASSLMGLANNEQFF

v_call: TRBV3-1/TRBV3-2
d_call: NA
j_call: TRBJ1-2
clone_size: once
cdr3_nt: TGTGCCAGCAGCCAAGGGGAGTACTATGGCTACACCTTC
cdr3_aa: CASSQGEYYGYTF

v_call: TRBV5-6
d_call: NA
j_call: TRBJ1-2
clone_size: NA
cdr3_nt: TGTGCCAGCAGCTCGCTCGGCAACCGTGGTCTGGGTGGCTACACCTTC
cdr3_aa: CASSSLGNRGLGGYTF

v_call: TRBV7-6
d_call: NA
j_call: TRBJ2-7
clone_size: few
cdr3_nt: TGTGCCAGCAGCTCAACAGGCGCCCAAGCCTACGAGCAGTACTTC
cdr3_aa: CASSSTGAQAYEQYF

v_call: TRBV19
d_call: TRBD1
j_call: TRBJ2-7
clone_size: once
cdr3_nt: TGTGCCAGTAGTATAAGACAGGGGGCGCGGGACGAGCAGTACTTC
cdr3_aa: CASSIRQGARDEQYF

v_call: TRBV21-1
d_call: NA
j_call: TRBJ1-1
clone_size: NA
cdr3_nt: TGTGCCAGCAGCAGGGCCGCTCATAAAGCCAGGATCCCGAACACTGAAGCTTTCTTT
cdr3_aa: CASSRAAHKARIPNTEAFF

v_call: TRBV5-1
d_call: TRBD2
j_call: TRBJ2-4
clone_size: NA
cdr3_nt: TGCGCCAGCAGCTCCCGGGGGGGAATAGCCAAAAACATTCAGTACTTC
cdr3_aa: CASSSRGGIAKNIQYF

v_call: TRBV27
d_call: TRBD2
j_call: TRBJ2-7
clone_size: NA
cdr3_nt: TGTGCCAGCAGTTTAGGAATAGCGGGTTTCTACGAGCAGTACTTC
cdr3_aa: CASSLGIAGFYEQYF

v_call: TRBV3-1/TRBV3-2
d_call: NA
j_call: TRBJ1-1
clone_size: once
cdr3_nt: TGTGCCAGCAGCCAAGATTTCTGGGGGCCTGGGATGGCTGAAGCTTTCTTT
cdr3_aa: CASSQDFWGPGMAEAFF

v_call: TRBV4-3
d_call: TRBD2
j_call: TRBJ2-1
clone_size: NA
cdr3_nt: TGCGCCAGCAGCCACTTTAAGCGGGGGGGCATGAATGAGCAGTTCTTC
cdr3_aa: CASSHFKRGGMNEQFF

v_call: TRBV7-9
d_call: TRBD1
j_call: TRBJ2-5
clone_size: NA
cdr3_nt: TGTGCCAGCAGCTTAAGCGCAGGGGGTGGGCAAGAGACCCAGTACTTC
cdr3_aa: CASSLSAGGGQETQYF

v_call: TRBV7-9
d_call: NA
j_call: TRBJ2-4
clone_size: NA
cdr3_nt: TGTGCCAGCAGCTTCCTGGACGGGATTCAGTACTTC
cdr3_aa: CASSFLDGIQYF

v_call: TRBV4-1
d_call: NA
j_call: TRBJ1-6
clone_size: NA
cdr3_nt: TGCGCCAGCAGCCAAGACGGGAGCTCCTATAATTCACCCCTCCACTTT
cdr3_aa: CASSQDGSSYNSPLHF

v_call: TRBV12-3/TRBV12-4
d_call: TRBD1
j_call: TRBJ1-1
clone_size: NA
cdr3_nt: TGTGCCAGCAGCCTTGGGACAGGTGAAGCTTTCTTT
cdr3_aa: CASSLGTGEAFF

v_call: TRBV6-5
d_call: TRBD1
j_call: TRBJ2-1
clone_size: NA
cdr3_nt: TGTGCCAGCAGGACCGGGACAGGGGGCTACAATGAGCAGTTCTTC
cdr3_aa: CASRTGTGGYNEQFF

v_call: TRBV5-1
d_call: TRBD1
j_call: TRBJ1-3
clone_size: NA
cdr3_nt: TGCGCCAGCAGAAGGGGGCAACCCGGAAACACCATATATTTT
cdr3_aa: CASRRGQPGNTIYF

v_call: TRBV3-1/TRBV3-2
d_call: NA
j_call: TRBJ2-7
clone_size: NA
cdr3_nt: TGTGCCAGCAGCCCCGGGTGGCTCCTCTACGAGCAGTACTTC
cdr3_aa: CASSPGWLLYEQYF

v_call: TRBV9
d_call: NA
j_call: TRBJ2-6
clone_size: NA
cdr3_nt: TGTGCCAGCAGCGTAGAAGCTTATGGGGCCAACGTCCTGACTTTC
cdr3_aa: CASSVEAYGANVLTF

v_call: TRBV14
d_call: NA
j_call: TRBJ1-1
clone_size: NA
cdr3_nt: TGTGCCAGCAGCCCGTATATGAACACTGAAGCTTTCTTT
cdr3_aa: CASSPYMNTEAFF

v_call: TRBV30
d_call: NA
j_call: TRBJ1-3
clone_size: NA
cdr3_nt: TGTGCCTGGGGGGGACCGGACTCTGGAAACACCATATATTTT
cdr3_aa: CAWGGPDSGNTIYF